The TCR beta chain under discussion was sequenced for a study of T cell clones after liver transplantation. Study-level background: Samples came from ITN030ST, which attempted immunosuppression withdrawal within 2 years of liver transplantation. A pre-transplant mixed lymphocyte reaction with TCRbeta sequencing defined graft-donor-reactive clones followed in post-transplant blood. Three of eight recipients were HCV-positive; others had non-autoimmune, non-viral indications.

J lost 3 bases, V lost 0 bases, and 8 bases had no gene match. CDR1 is KGHSH and CDR2 is LQKENI in the germline V gene. The CDR3 is 17 residues long. Sequencing used immunoSEQ multiplex PCR; TCRdb keeps in-frame clones, though not all of them. In the table there are some 80,000 clones, approximately 81% of which are singletons. Sorting of unstimulated PBMCs yielded separate CD3+CD4+ and CD3+CD8+ fractions. The material sequenced was CD4+ T cells from blood, taken around 48 months after liver transplant. The sequence derives from a human patient who received a liver transplant. Some T cells could come from the graft donor. The chain links TRBV18 to TRBJ1-2, with 9 positions matching TRBD1. For the CDR3, the DNA is TGTGCCAGCTCACCACCGAGGGACAGGGCTGAACACTATGGCTACACCTTC. This encodes CASSPPRDRAEHYGYTF.